These 20 T cell receptor beta chains were all obtained from the same sample, sequenced in a study of blood T cell repertoires in COVID-19. The table came from immunoSEQ multiplex PCR; TCRdb's copy has only in-frame clones and leaves some out. Of 200,000 to 250,000 clones in the sample, about nine tenths are singletons; the top ten hold about 4%. The sample consisted of PBMCs or T cells enriched from blood (not recorded which). Source of these receptors: a woman aged 40-49 years with acute COVID-19.

This sequence joins TRBV11-1 and TRBJ2-5; D gene unclear. CDR3 size: 13 residues. Trimming shortened V by 1 base and J by 2 bases, and 5 bases separated the two germline ends. Germline CDR1 SGHAT, CDR2 FQDESV (reference sequence). CDR3 bases: TGTGCCAGCAGCTTAGGGCAGCAAGAGACCCAGTACTTC. Residues: CASSLGQQETQYF.

V and J are TRBV19 and TRBJ1-3; D not certain. V shed 7 bases and J shed 0 bases, with 13 bases lying between them. Germline CDR1 LNHDA, CDR2 SQIVND (reference sequence). This CDR3 spans 15 amino acids. This CDR3 reads CASNSERSSGNTIYF. The CDR3 coding sequence is TGTGCCAGTAACTCGGAACGGAGCTCTGGAAACACCATATATTTT.

In its sample, this clone was seen a few times. The rearrangement joins TRBV5-6 to TRBJ1-1; no firm D call. This CDR3 is built from 14 residues. The V end lost 0 bases, the J end lost 4 bases, and 10 bases lay between the germline ends. Germline values: CDR1 SGHDT, CDR2 YYEEEE. Here the CDR3 reads CASSLVLEGTEAFF. In nucleotides, the CDR3 is TGTGCCAGCAGCTTGGTTCTGGAGGGCACTGAAGCTTTCTTT.

This clone was observed a few times. J is TRBJ1-6 and V is TRBV4-1, with TRBD1 as a possible D gene (6 bases). The ends were cut back, 0 bases at V and 12 bases at J, with 12 bases in the middle. The CDR3 extends over 14 amino acids. Germline loops: CDR1 MGHRA, CDR2 YSYEKL. CDR3 nucleotide sequence: TGCGCCAGCAGCCAAGACGTCAGGGGACGACCCCTCCACTTT. This encodes CASSQDVRGRPLHF.

The V and J genes are TRBV4-1 and TRBJ2-1; 9 bases are shared with TRBD2. V trimming: 6 bases; J trimming: 0 bases; junction bases outside the gene matches: 12. The CDR3 contains 18 residues. CDR1 MGHRA and CDR2 YSYEKL come from the germline V gene. Written as DNA, the CDR3 is TGCGCCAGCAGGGATTACAGCGGGGGGCCCAGCTCCTACAATGAGCAGTTCTTC. Its translation: CASRDYSGGPSSYNEQFF.

CDR3 nucleotides: TGTGCCAGCAGCCAAGATCCACTAGCGGGGGGGCCAAAAGGTCCGACGCAGTATTTT. It specifies CASSQDPLAGGPKGPTQYF. This chain connects TRBV3-1 (or the pseudogene TRBV3-2) to TRBJ2-3; 13 positions agree with TRBD2. The germline V gene has CDR1 LGHDT and CDR2 YNNKEL (reference sequence). The CDR3 loop spans 19 amino acids. J lost 9 bases, V lost 0 bases, and 15 bases had no gene match.

The rearrangement uses TRBV29-1 and TRBJ1-2, with 11 bases identical to TRBD1. The CDR3 is 14 amino acids. The trim removed 7 bases at V and 2 bases at J, leaving 6 bases unmatched. Germline lookup yields CDR1 SQVTM and CDR2 ANQGSEA. In DNA form, the CDR3 reads TGCAGCGCCCGGACAGGGGGCTGGAACTATGGCTACACCTTC. It is translated as CSARTGGWNYGYTF.

This clone was counted only a few times. The V call is TRBV30, the J call TRBJ1-6; 11 bases fit TRBD1. Trimming took 0 bases from V and 9 from J; bases not matched to a gene: 10. Germline assignment: CDR1 GTSNPN and CDR2 SVGIG (reference sequence). The CDR3 is made up of 17 amino acids. The CDR3 region has the DNA TGTGCCTGGAGTGTTCGGACAGGGGGCACAATTGGTTCACCCCTCCACTTT. Protein: CAWSVRTGGTIGSPLHF.

The chain employs TRBV7-9 and TRBJ1-5, with a tentative D call TRBD1 (6 bases). V was trimmed by 1 base and J by 2 bases, leaving 9 bases between them. Germline values: CDR1 SEHNR, CDR2 FQNEAQ (reference sequence). This CDR3 spans 15 amino acids. In DNA, the CDR3 is TGTGCCAGCAGCTTAGGAGCAGGGGGCAATCAGCCCCAGCATTTT. Its protein product is CASSLGAGGNQPQHF.

Only one count was recorded for this clone. This chain uses TRBV20-1 with TRBJ1-2, with 7 bases identical to TRBD1. V shed 3 bases and J 12 bases; nucleotides not matched to a gene: 7. The CDR3 runs 11 residues. From germline, CDR1 is DFQATT and CDR2 SNEGSKA (reference sequence). CDR3 amino acids: CSASTLTGHTF. For the CDR3, the DNA is TGCAGTGCTAGCACCTTGACAGGGCACACCTTC.

This chain connects TRBV4-1 to TRBJ1-4, with a weak D call TRBD1 (5 bases). The germline V gene encodes CDR1 MGHRA and CDR2 YSYEKL. V gave up 2 bases and J gave up 2 bases, with 15 bases separating them. The CDR3 is 17 amino acids. The DNA of the CDR3 is TGCGCCAGCAGCCAACTCACGGCGGGGCCCACTAATGAAAAACTGTTTTTT. It yields the protein CASSQLTAGPTNEKLFF.

This chain links TRBV5-4 with TRBJ1-1; TRBD1 aligns across 7 bases. The CDR3 runs 14 residues. The junction had 3 bases not matched to a gene; V was cut back by 4 bases and J by 0 bases. Germline V lookup: CDR1 SGHNT, CDR2 YYREEE (reference sequence). The CDR3 protein is CASSVGQLNTEAFF. The CDR3 DNA sequence: TGTGCCAGCAGCGTGGGACAGCTGAACACTGAAGCTTTCTTT.

The chain links TRBV10-1 to TRBJ1-6; TRBD1 aligns across 7 bases. Germline values: CDR1 WNHNN, CDR2 SYGVQD (reference sequence). The CDR3 totals 17 residues. V was clipped by 0 bases and J by 5 bases; unmatched bases: 7. The CDR3 sequence is CASSESVGQGDNSPLHF. As DNA, the CDR3 is TGCGCCAGCAGTGAGTCTGTGGGGCAGGGGGATAATTCACCCCTCCACTTT.

The V gene is TRBV2, the J gene TRBJ2-1; a possible D gene is TRBD1 (5 bases). The CDR3 extends over 10 amino acids. Germline V gives CDR1 SNHLY, CDR2 FYNNEI. V gave up 6 bases and J gave up 11 bases, with 8 bases separating them. This CDR3 reads CASRRQKQFF. CDR3 DNA sequence: TGTGCCAGCAGGAGACAGAAGCAGTTCTTC.

The chain couples TRBV9 to TRBJ2-1; 14 bases are a match to TRBD2. V trimming: 3 bases; J trimming: 7 bases; junction bases outside the gene matches: 9. CDR3 size: 17 residues. The germline gives CDR1 SGDLS, CDR2 YYNGEE. The CDR3 loop is CASSAPTGTSGGNEQFF. The CDR3 nucleotides read TGTGCCAGCAGCGCGCCTACCGGGACTAGCGGGGGTAATGAGCAGTTCTTC.

The rearrangement links TRBV27 to TRBJ2-7, with a tentative D call TRBD2 (6 bases). The CDR3 has 15 amino acids. Trimming left V 5 bases short and J 3 bases short, with 17 bases between. Germline V CDR1 and CDR2: MNHEY, SMNVEV (reference sequence). The CDR3 loop is CASSPGLQIHYEQYF. As DNA, the CDR3 is TGTGCCAGCAGTCCGGGACTTCAGATCCACTACGAGCAGTACTTC.

This clone was seen only once. V is TRBV13 and J is TRBJ1-4; D ambiguous. V was pared by 5 bases and J by 6 bases, with 25 bases between. CDR3 size: 18 residues. In germline, CDR1 is PRHDT, CDR2 FYEKMQ (reference sequence). In DNA form, the CDR3 reads TGTGCCAGCAGCCGCGGCCCCGGGAGTTCGTCGGTTCATGAAAAACTGTTTTTT. As protein: CASSRGPGSSSVHEKLFF.

This clone was found a few times. V and J are TRBV28 and TRBJ1-6, with D uncertain. The ends were cut back, 4 bases at V and 9 bases at J, with 10 bases in the middle. CDR1 is MDHEN and CDR2 is SYDVKM in the germline V gene. The CDR3 is made up of 13 amino acids. CDR3 DNA: TGTGCCAGCAGTTGGGAAGAGGGTTCACCCCTCCACTTT. Its translation is CASSWEEGSPLHF. Drawing the rest from reference TRBV28 and TRBJ1-6, the complete variable domain is DVKVTQSSRYLVKRTGEKVFLECVQDMDHENMFWYRQDPGLGLRLIYFSYDVKMKEKGDIPEGYSVSREKKERFSLILESASTNQTSMYLCASSWEEGSPLHFGNGTRLTVT.

This clone was observed a handful of times. The chain has TRBV18 and TRBJ1-2; TRBD1 matches 7 bases. The CDR3 has 14 amino acids. Looked up from germline, CDR1 is KGHSH and CDR2 is LQKENI. The V and J ends lost 0 bases and 13 bases, in that order; junction bases with no gene match: 11. CDR3 in DNA: TGTGCCAGCTCACCACCGGACAGGCCCCTACCTATCACCTTC. It codes for CASSPPDRPLPITF.

V and J are TRBV10-3 and TRBJ2-1; the D is unclear. The germline V gene encodes CDR1 ENHRY and CDR2 SYGVKD. Trimming cost V 0 bases and J 5 bases, with 2 bases left between them. The CDR3 is 12 residues long. The CDR3 sequence: CAISESDNEQFF. DNA of the CDR3: TGTGCCATCAGTGAGTCCGACAATGAGCAGTTCTTC.